This TCR beta chain is drawn from a study of cytomegalovirus exposure and HLA in healthy donors. Overall study results and limits: Cytomegalovirus status, reportedly, was diagnosed with high specificity and sensitivity by the classifier.

This clone showed up just a few times. Its antigen is undetermined. Nominal health characterized the donors when sampled, though unrecorded immune exposures were likely. The PCR used 60 Vbeta and 13 Jbeta primers. This table comes from immunoSEQ multiplex PCR, and its TCRdb copy is limited to in-frame clones, with some not included. The table lists about 160,000 clones, 84% of them singletons. Trimming removed 7 bases at V and 7 bases at J, with 19 bases between. CDR3 length equals 15 residues. The germline V gene encodes CDR1 SNHLY and CDR2 FYNNEI. The sample consisted of PBMCs. V is TRBV2 and J is TRBJ1-4; TRBD1 might be the D (6 bases). The sequence derives from a man aged 50-59 years in good health and CMV-seropositive. The CDR3 DNA reads TGTGCCAGCATTTCCGAGGGGCAGGGGAGTGAAAAACTGTTTTTT. Translation gives CASISEGQGSEKLFF.